These 21 T cell receptor beta chains share one sample of origin, sequenced in a study of T-cell reconstitution after alpha-beta-depleted transplantation in children. Preparation of the TCRbeta library involved a method that used unique molecular identifiers. TCRdb redid the calling of the PCR reads with MiXCR, one entry per CDR3 protein. Found here are hundreds of thousands of distinct CDR3 sequences, more than 10% of them singletons; the top ten hold about 2.6%. The source was PBMCs from the stem cell graft donor, collected from the stem cell graft. The receptors derive from a human donor who donated a stem cell graft to a child with acute lymphoblastic leukemia.

This clonotype was seen repeatedly, ten times or more. This chain connects TRBV12-3 or TRBV12-4 to TRBJ2-6; D call uncertain. Trimming pared 3 bases from V and 0 bases from J, leaving 3 bases between. This CDR3 spans 14 amino acids. Here the CDR3 DNA reads TGTGCCAGCAGTTTCCACTCTGGGGCCAACGTCCTGACTTTC. As protein: CASSFHSGANVLTF.

This chain connects TRBV24-1 to TRBJ2-1, with D unclear. CDR3 length: 11 residues. Deletions cut 10 bases from V and 10 bases from J, with 13 bases between. Germline V gene data show CDR1 as KGHDR and CDR2 as SFDVKD. CDR3 amino acids: CATAKNEEQFF. The CDR3 bases are TGTGCCACGGCTAAGAATGAAGAGCAGTTCTTC.

V is TRBV7-2 and J is TRBJ2-5, with a possible D match to TRBD2 (6 bases). The V end was cut by 1 base, the J end by 2 bases, with 11 bases between. The CDR3 extends over 15 amino acids. CDR1 is SGHTA and CDR2 is FQGNSA in the germline V gene. The CDR3 DNA is TGTGCCAGCAGCTTAGGACTAGGGCATCAAGAGACCCAGTACTTC. The encoded protein is CASSLGLGHQETQYF.

Only one count was recorded for this clonotype. The gene calls are TRBV4-2 and TRBJ2-7, with TRBD1 matching over 7 bases. There are 18 residues in the CDR3. Germline-derived CDR1 and CDR2 are LGHNA and YNFKEQ. After removal of 4 bases from V and 0 bases from J, the junction contained 15 bases not matched to a gene. CDR3 nucleotides: TGTGCCAGCAGCCCTGTGGTAGGGGGCTTACTAAGCTCCTACGAGCAGTACTTC. It is translated as CASSPVVGGLLSSYEQYF.

The V call is TRBV5-1, the J call TRBJ1-5; a possible D gene is TRBD1 (6 bases). The CDR3 is 15 amino acids. Germline CDR1 and CDR2: SGHRS and YFSETQ. V was pared by 4 bases and J by 5 bases, with 16 bases between. The CDR3 DNA sequence: TGCGCCAGCAGCCTCGAGGGGGGAAGGGATCAGCCCCAGCATTTT. Its protein is CASSLEGGRDQPQHF.

This clonotype was observed at least ten times. The chain carries TRBV5-1 and TRBJ2-1; 8 positions match TRBD1. Per germline, CDR1 SGHRS and CDR2 YFSETQ. This CDR3 region has 15 residues. After removal of 5 bases from V and 0 bases from J, the junction contained 4 bases not matched to a gene. The CDR3 bases are TGCGCCAGCAGGGGACAGGTGAGCTCCTACAATGAGCAGTTCTTC. Its protein product is CASRGQVSSYNEQFF.

In its sample, this clonotype was seen many times. The chain has TRBV7-2 and TRBJ1-2; D is unresolved. This CDR3 is built from 15 residues. Trimming stripped 5 bases from V and 0 bases from J, with 13 bases between. Germline V gene data show CDR1 as SGHTA and CDR2 as FQGNSA. Here the CDR3 reads CASSPWTSANYGYTF. CDR3 coding DNA: TGTGCCAGCAGCCCGTGGACGTCGGCTAACTATGGCTACACCTTC.

This clonotype was seen ten or more times. V and J are TRBV9 and TRBJ1-4, with D uncertain. Germline V gene data show CDR1 as SGDLS and CDR2 as YYNGEE. This CDR3 comprises 15 residues. V was trimmed by 4 bases and J by 4 bases, leaving 14 bases between them. The CDR3 nucleotides are TGTGCCAGCAGCCCCTCGACCGGTAATAATGAAAAACTGTTTTTT. Protein product: CASSPSTGNNEKLFF.

This clonotype is a singleton in its sample. The CDR3 here is CASSKTLDQPQHF. The CDR3 DNA reads as TGTGCCAGCTCAAAGACCCTAGATCAGCCCCAGCATTTT. The V and J genes are TRBV18 and TRBJ1-5; D remains ambiguous. The CDR3 sequence is 13 residues long. Germline CDR1 is KGHSH and CDR2 is LQKENI. Trimming took 5 bases from V and 5 from J, leaving 10 bases between them.

The table lists this clonotype with many counts. The CDR3 loop is CSARAGGYRTEAFF. The CDR3 DNA is TGCAGTGCTAGAGCAGGGGGCTATCGTACTGAAGCTTTCTTT. This chain connects TRBV20-1 to TRBJ1-1; TRBD1 agrees at 8 bases. With V trimmed by 1 base and J by 5 bases, 6 bases remained unmatched. Germline values: CDR1 DFQATT, CDR2 SNEGSKA (reference sequence). This CDR3 is 14 amino acids long.

The chain links TRBV20-1 to TRBJ2-3; perhaps TRBD2 as D (5 bases). V lost 5 bases, J lost 3 bases, and 15 bases lay in between. The CDR3 runs 14 residues. Germline V gene sequence: CDR1 DFQATT, CDR2 SNEGSKA (reference sequence). This CDR3 reads CSAPVSGWTDTQYF. In DNA form, the CDR3 reads TGCAGTGCTCCCGTAAGCGGTTGGACAGATACGCAGTATTTT.

This clonotype was found many times. V and J are TRBV12-3 or TRBV12-4 and TRBJ2-1; the D gene is possibly TRBD2 (5 bases). V lost 2 bases, J lost 10 bases, and 6 bases lay in between. This CDR3 is built from 11 residues. Here the CDR3 reads CASSLREEQFF. CDR3 coding DNA: TGTGCCAGCAGTTTAAGGGAGGAGCAGTTCTTC.

This clonotype was seen ten or more times. V usage is TRBV7-9 and J usage is TRBJ2-7, with 12 bases fitting TRBD1. There are 14 residues in the CDR3. Trimming at V came to 4 bases and at J to 12 bases, leaving 10 bases not matched to a gene. Germline assignment: CDR1 SEHNR and CDR2 FQNEAQ (reference sequence). CDR3 in DNA: TGTGCCAGCAGCTCTGGGGACAGGGGGCTTCGAGGGTACTTC. It translates to CASSSGDRGLRGYF.

The sample holds many counts of this clonotype. V gene TRBV20-1 combines with J gene TRBJ2-1; 9 bases fit TRBD2. The junction had 13 bases not matched to a gene; V was cut back by 5 bases and J by 5 bases. From germline, CDR1 is DFQATT and CDR2 SNEGSKA (reference sequence). The CDR3 has 16 amino acids. Written as DNA, the CDR3 is TGCAGTGCTGAGACGTTCGCTAGCGGGACCCACAATGAGCAGTTCTTC. Encoded protein: CSAETFASGTHNEQFF.

There are many counts of this clonotype. The rearrangement links TRBV7-2 to TRBJ1-5, with D perhaps TRBD1 (5 bases). This CDR3 contains 16 residues. Germline V gene data show CDR1 as SGHTA and CDR2 as FQGNSA. V was cut by 2 bases and J by 1 base, with 12 bases left in between. The CDR3 is CASSLFTGGSNQPQHF. CDR3 sequence (DNA): TGTGCCAGCAGCTTATTCACCGGGGGGAGCAATCAGCCCCAGCATTTT.

This clonotype occurred many times. The V and J genes are TRBV12-3 or TRBV12-4 and TRBJ2-1; D possibly uses TRBD1 or TRBD2 (5 bases each). Trimming left V 4 bases short and J 5 bases short, with 15 bases between. This CDR3 contains 15 residues. CDR3 nucleotide sequence: TGTGCCAGCAGTTGGGGACGGGGCATCAACAATGAGCAGTTCTTC. It yields the protein CASSWGRGINNEQFF.

This clonotype has ten or more counts. The chain uses TRBV20-1 and TRBJ2-3, with 9 bases fitting TRBD2. Germline values: CDR1 DFQATT, CDR2 SNEGSKA (reference sequence). Losses at the gene ends were 3 bases for V and 4 bases for J; bases not matched to a gene: 5. The CDR3 is 14 residues long. The CDR3, as DNA: TGCAGTGCTAGTCAGGCGGGAGGGTCAGATACGCAGTATTTT. It yields the protein CSASQAGGSDTQYF.

The table lists this clonotype with many counts. The chain couples TRBV11-2 to TRBJ1-1; 7 bases agree with TRBD1. The CDR3 extends over 16 amino acids. The J segment lost 5 bases and the V segment lost 4 bases, leaving 13 bases of the junction unmatched. Germline V lookup: CDR1 SGHAT, CDR2 FQNNGV. This CDR3 reads CASSSFPGGRGTEAFF. The CDR3 bases are TGTGCCAGCAGCTCATTTCCTGGGGGCAGGGGGACTGAAGCTTTCTTT.

In this sample, this clonotype turned up many times. The chain has TRBV20-1 and TRBJ2-1; 8 positions agree with TRBD2. Trimming cost V 6 bases and J 4 bases; bases outside gene matches: 14. Germline CDR1 is DFQATT and CDR2 is SNEGSKA (reference sequence). There are 16 residues in the CDR3. The CDR3 DNA reads as TGCAGTGCCTTCCTAAGCGGGAGTCGAAGATACAATGAGCAGTTCTTC. It translates to CSAFLSGSRRYNEQFF.

This chain uses TRBV4-2 with TRBJ2-7; D not resolved. The length of the CDR3 is 18 residues. Germline CDR1 LGHNA, CDR2 YNFKEQ. Trimming took off 3 bases at V and 2 bases at J, with 23 bases between the two ends. The CDR3 DNA sequence: TGTGCCAGCAGCCACGAGTTCAGGAGACGGCCGAAGACCTACGAGCAGTACTTC. It translates to CASSHEFRRRPKTYEQYF.

This clonotype was seen ten or more times. The chain links TRBV20-1 to TRBJ2-7; 10 nucleotides align to TRBD1. Germline CDR1 reads DFQATT; CDR2 reads SNEGSKA (reference sequence). There are 12 residues in the CDR3. V trimming: 6 bases; J trimming: 5 bases; junction bases outside the gene matches: 4. The CDR3 is CSARTGGNEQYF. CDR3 nucleotides: TGCAGTGCCAGGACAGGGGGGAACGAGCAGTACTTC.